This is a list of T cell receptor beta chains from one sample in a study of identifying expanded T cells in peripheral blood. The protocol was immunoSEQ multiplex PCR, while the TCRdb copy is restricted to in-frame clones and leaves out a portion. The repertoire has around 80,000 clones, 90% of them found once; the top ten carry around 3.3%. Sequencing was performed on blood. The origin of the receptors is a person aged 18-69 years in good health. Both conserved end residues are part of each CDR3. Not every row has a clone size; where given, it reads once, few, many or a size class.

J gene: TRBJ2-3; V gene: TRBV18; clone size: NA; CDR3 protein: CASSLRQVPQGGDTQYF
J gene: TRBJ2-3; V gene: TRBV10-2; clone size: NA; CDR3 protein: CASRSRDWLTYTQYF
J gene: TRBJ2-5; V gene: TRBV9; clone size: NA; CDR3 protein: CASSARQGASETQYF
J gene: TRBJ1-1; V gene: TRBV19; clone size: once; CDR3 protein: CASSSPIGGGEAFF
J gene: TRBJ1-2; V gene: TRBV6-5; clone size: NA; CDR3 protein: CASSYSGLDYGYTF
J gene: TRBJ1-1; V gene: TRBV6-5; clone size: NA; CDR3 protein: CASRRDRETFF
J gene: TRBJ2-4; V gene: TRBV29-1; clone size: NA; CDR3 protein: CSVPIWTDGKNIQYF
J gene: TRBJ1-3; V gene: TRBV4-1; clone size: NA; CDR3 protein: CASSQARGNTIYF
J gene: TRBJ2-7; V gene: TRBV5-1; clone size: NA; CDR3 protein: CASSLPGQGIEQYF
J gene: TRBJ2-3; V gene: TRBV7-2; clone size: NA; CDR3 protein: CASSLDHTDTQYF
J gene: TRBJ1-2; V gene: TRBV19; clone size: NA; CDR3 protein: CASSLTGRGGYTF
J gene: TRBJ2-1; V gene: TRBV29-1; clone size: NA; CDR3 protein: CSVSTGKGVHNEQFF
J gene: TRBJ2-1; V gene: TRBV11-2; clone size: NA; CDR3 protein: CASSSQTSGDNEQFF
J gene: TRBJ1-2; V gene: TRBV6-6; clone size: NA; CDR3 protein: CASSPRGYYGYTF
J gene: TRBJ2-5; V gene: TRBV4-1; clone size: NA; CDR3 protein: CASSQAGQPYQETQYF
J gene: TRBJ2-3; V gene: TRBV7-6; clone size: once; CDR3 protein: CASSRLNRVPTDTQYF
J gene: TRBJ2-3; V gene: TRBV5-3; clone size: NA; CDR3 protein: CARSHYAGETDTQYF
J gene: TRBJ2-7; V gene: TRBV28; clone size: NA; CDR3 protein: CASSLSRAGEQYF
J gene: TRBJ1-1; V gene: TRBV19; clone size: NA; CDR3 protein: CASSKGRVTEAFF
J gene: TRBJ2-7; V gene: TRBV5-6; clone size: NA; CDR3 protein: CASSLAGEQYF
J gene: TRBJ2-5; V gene: TRBV28; clone size: NA; CDR3 protein: CASRPLGLAGGETQYF
J gene: TRBJ2-1; V gene: TRBV5-1; clone size: NA; CDR3 protein: CASSLVGQRQNEQFF
J gene: TRBJ2-2; V gene: TRBV6-5; clone size: NA; CDR3 protein: CASSLLAGGELFF
J gene: TRBJ2-5; V gene: TRBV9; clone size: NA; CDR3 protein: CASSGSGTKETQYF
J gene: TRBJ2-3; V gene: TRBV9; clone size: NA; CDR3 protein: CASSIAVSGSSYTSTDTQYF
J gene: TRBJ2-5; V gene: TRBV5-1; clone size: NA; CDR3 protein: CASSLVGGGQETQYF
J gene: TRBJ1-6; V gene: TRBV19; clone size: NA; CDR3 protein: CASSRDSYNSPLHF
J gene: TRBJ2-7; V gene: TRBV5-1; clone size: NA; CDR3 protein: CASSLSVGYEQYF
J gene: TRBJ1-2; V gene: TRBV2; clone size: once; CDR3 protein: CASSAQGYGYTF
J gene: TRBJ2-3; V gene: TRBV7-2; clone size: once; CDR3 protein: CASSKGGKGTDTQYF
J gene: TRBJ2-5; V gene: TRBV12-5; clone size: NA; CDR3 protein: CASGPQTGLGETQYF
J gene: TRBJ1-6; V gene: TRBV25-1; clone size: few; CDR3 protein: CASSAVRAPLHF
J gene: TRBJ2-2; V gene: TRBV11-2; clone size: once; CDR3 protein: CASSFGRGRDGELFF
J gene: TRBJ2-5; V gene: TRBV4-2; clone size: NA; CDR3 protein: CASSQKREVQETQYF
J gene: TRBJ2-7; V gene: TRBV7-2; clone size: NA; CDR3 protein: CASSFGSGGYEQYF
J gene: TRBJ2-1; V gene: TRBV4-2; clone size: NA; CDR3 protein: CASSQEDRARQFF
J gene: TRBJ1-5; V gene: TRBV27; clone size: NA; CDR3 protein: CASSFSSNQPQHF
J gene: TRBJ2-7; V gene: TRBV18; clone size: once; CDR3 protein: CASSGPSYEQYF
J gene: TRBJ1-1; V gene: TRBV6-5; clone size: NA; CDR3 protein: CASSDSGPHTEAFF
J gene: TRBJ1-1; V gene: TRBV5-4; clone size: NA; CDR3 protein: CASSFMGTEAFF
J gene: TRBJ2-5; V gene: TRBV9; clone size: once; CDR3 protein: CASSKGTGQQTQYF
J gene: TRBJ2-1; V gene: TRBV20-1; clone size: NA; CDR3 protein: CSASKRDEQFF
J gene: TRBJ2-1; V gene: TRBV6-4; clone size: NA; CDR3 protein: CASSDRASQGYNEQFF
J gene: TRBJ2-3; V gene: TRBV6-6; clone size: NA; CDR3 protein: CASSPQVTQYF
J gene: TRBJ2-7; V gene: TRBV10-2; clone size: NA; CDR3 protein: CASSERQIYEQYF
J gene: TRBJ2-5; V gene: TRBV5-6; clone size: NA; CDR3 protein: CASSLGGLAAQETQYF